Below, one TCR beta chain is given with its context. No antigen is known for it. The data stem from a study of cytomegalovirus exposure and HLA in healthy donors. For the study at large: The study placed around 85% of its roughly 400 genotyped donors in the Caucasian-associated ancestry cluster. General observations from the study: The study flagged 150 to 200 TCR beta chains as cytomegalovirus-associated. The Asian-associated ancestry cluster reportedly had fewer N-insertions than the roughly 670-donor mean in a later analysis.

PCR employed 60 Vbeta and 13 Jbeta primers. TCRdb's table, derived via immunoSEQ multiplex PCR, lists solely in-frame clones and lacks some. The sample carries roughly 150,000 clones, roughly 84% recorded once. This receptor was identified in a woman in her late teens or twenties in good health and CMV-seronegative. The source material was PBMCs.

The CDR3 region has the DNA TGTGCCAGCAGCTCCCCCCTGCGAGGGAGTGGTGAGCAGTACTTC. It specifies CASSSPLRGSGEQYF. This rearrangement joins TRBV7-8 to TRBJ2-7, with D possibly TRBD2 on 5 matching bases. CDR1 and CDR2 (germline): SGHVS, FQNEAQ. V dropped 4 bases and J dropped 7 bases, with 20 bases sitting between them. The CDR3 is made up of 15 amino acids.